This is a list of T cell receptor beta chains from one sample in a study of T cells after yellow fever vaccination. TCRdb re-called the 5' RACE reads with MiXCR, one entry per CDR3 protein. This sample yields more than 95,000 distinct CDR3 sequences, of which 7.4% are seen a single time; approximately 2.7% belongs to the top ten. The sample was CD4+ T cells sorted from PBMCs, taken approximately 11 days after the first yellow fever vaccination. The receptors shown here come from a man aged 18 to 35 who received the YFV17D yellow fever vaccine. The CDR3 runs from the conserved cysteine through the conserved F or W. The D gene is left open where the match is weak. Part of the rows lack a size; the others show once, few, many or a class for expanded clones.

j_call d_call v_call clone_size cdr3_nt cdr3_aa
TRBJ2-2 NA TRBV29-1 many TGCAGCGTTGGGAGACGGATCGGGGAGCTGTTTTTT CSVGRRIGELFF
TRBJ2-2 NA TRBV12-3/TRBV12-4 many TGTGCCAGCAGTTTTGGGCCGGAGGGGGCCGGGGAGCTGTTTTTT CASSFGPEGAGELFF
TRBJ1-2 TRBD1 TRBV7-2 many TGTGCCAGCAGCTTAACAGGGACAGGGCCCAACTATGGCTACACCTTC CASSLTGTGPNYGYTF
TRBJ2-6 TRBD1 TRBV11-2 medium-sized TGTGCCAGCAGCTCAGAGGGGGCAGGGATCACTTCTGGGGCCAACGTCCTGACTTTC CASSSEGAGITSGANVLTF
TRBJ2-7 NA TRBV5-1 many TGCGCCAGCAGCTTGATCCAGGGATTCCACGAGCAGTACTTC CASSLIQGFHEQYF
TRBJ2-1 TRBD2 TRBV5-1 many TGCGCCAGCAGTTACGGGGGGGGGTCCTACAATGAGCAGTTCTTC CASSYGGGSYNEQFF
TRBJ2-7 TRBD1 TRBV10-3 many TGTGCCATCAGTGAGGCATACGGACAGGCCTACGAGCAGTACTTC CAISEAYGQAYEQYF
TRBJ2-3 TRBD1 TRBV24-1 many TGTGCCACCAGTGATGCGGACAGGGGGCAAGGCACAGATACGCAGTATTTT CATSDADRGQGTDTQYF
TRBJ2-7 NA TRBV29-1 NA TGCAGCGCGAGGGCTTGGGACGAGCAGTACTTC CSARAWDEQYF
TRBJ1-5 NA TRBV20-1 many TGCAGTGCTAGCGAAGCCGGGACCCGAAATCAGCCCCAGCATTTT CSASEAGTRNQPQHF
TRBJ1-1 TRBD1 TRBV5-1 many TGCGCCAGCAGCACCGGACAGGGTAACACTGAAGCTTTCTTT CASSTGQGNTEAFF
TRBJ1-5 NA TRBV28 many TGTGCCAGCAGTTTACCGACAATGGGTCAGCCCCAGCATTTT CASSLPTMGQPQHF
TRBJ1-1 TRBD1 TRBV20-1 many TGCAGTGCAAAACTTACAGGGGACGGTTGCTGCACTGAAGCTTTCTTT CSAKLTGDGCCTEAFF
TRBJ2-6 TRBD1 TRBV19 few TGTGCCAGCCGGGACAGACCCGGCCCTGGGGCCAACGTCCTGACTTTC CASRDRPGPGANVLTF
TRBJ1-1 NA TRBV7-8 many TGTGCCAGCAGCACACCGTCAGGGTCTGAAGCTTTCTTT CASSTPSGSEAFF
TRBJ1-6 NA TRBV5-6 many TGTGCCAGCAGCTACTTTAACAGAAGATCACCCCTCCACTTT CASSYFNRRSPLHF
TRBJ2-7 NA TRBV20-1 many TGCAGTGCTAGACATCAGGGTAAAGCCTACGAGCAGTACTTC CSARHQGKAYEQYF
TRBJ2-7 TRBD1 TRBV28 NA TGTGCCAGCAGTTTGCCCGGACAGGGGATCTACGAGCAGTACTTC CASSLPGQGIYEQYF
TRBJ1-3 NA TRBV5-1 many TGCGCCAGCAGCCCAGCTTCGGGGTCTGGAAACACCATATATTTT CASSPASGSGNTIYF
TRBJ2-1 NA TRBV10-3 many TGTGCCATCAGTGACTCCTACAATGAGCAGTTCTTC CAISDSYNEQFF
TRBJ2-3 NA TRBV20-1 many TGCAGTGCTAGGTACGGGGGCCAGGATACGCAGTATTTT CSARYGGQDTQYF
TRBJ1-1 NA TRBV7-9 many TGTGCCAGCAGCTTAAGGAGGAGTGGGGCAGCTAACACTGAAGCTTTCTTT CASSLRRSGAANTEAFF
TRBJ2-7 TRBD2 TRBV12-3/TRBV12-4 many TGTGCCAGCAGTCCCTCTAGCGGGGGCAATCCCTACGAGCAGTACTTC CASSPSSGGNPYEQYF
TRBJ2-3 NA TRBV28 many TGTGCCAGCAGTTTTGAATATACGCAGTATTTT CASSFEYTQYF
TRBJ2-3 NA TRBV5-1 many TGCGCCAGCAGCTGGGTGGGGGATGATACGCAGTATTTT CASSWVGDDTQYF
TRBJ2-3 TRBD1 TRBV4-2 many TGTGCCAGCAGCCAGGGGACAGGGCAAGATACGCAGTATTTT CASSQGTGQDTQYF
TRBJ2-5 NA TRBV7-2 many TGTGCCAGCAGCAAAGCCAGGGCGGGAGAGACCCAGTACTTC CASSKARAGETQYF
TRBJ2-2 NA TRBV7-6 many TGTGCCAGCAGCCCCTGGACATACCCGAACACCGGGGAGCTGTTTTTT CASSPWTYPNTGELFF
TRBJ2-5 NA TRBV12-3/TRBV12-4 many TGTGCCAGCAGTTTTAACCTCCAAGAGACCCAGTACTTC CASSFNLQETQYF
TRBJ1-1 NA TRBV14 many TGTGCCAGCAGCCCTTACGTCCTGAACACTGAAGCTTTCTTT CASSPYVLNTEAFF
TRBJ1-1 NA TRBV20-1 many TGCAGTGCTAGGGGCATGGGGAACACTGAAGCTTTCTTT CSARGMGNTEAFF
TRBJ1-2 NA TRBV20-1 many TGCAGTGCCCTGACAGCGACTGGCTACACCTTC CSALTATGYTF
TRBJ2-1 NA TRBV29-1 many TGCAGCCCCGAGGCCTTGAATGAGCAGTTCTTC CSPEALNEQFF
TRBJ2-4 NA TRBV20-1 many TGCAGTGCTAGAGATCTTGATATCAAAAACATTCAGTACTTC CSARDLDIKNIQYF
TRBJ2-3 TRBD2 TRBV6-5 many TGTGCCAGCACCATCGGCTTAGCGGGGCCCACAGATACGCAGTATTTT CASTIGLAGPTDTQYF
TRBJ2-7 NA TRBV20-1 many TGCAGTGCTAGAGATACCCAGGGAGAGGAGCAGTACTTC CSARDTQGEEQYF
TRBJ1-2 NA TRBV4-3 NA TGCGCCAGCAGCCAAGATCGGAGTGATAACTATGGCTACACCTTC CASSQDRSDNYGYTF
TRBJ2-3 NA TRBV5-1 many TGCGCCAGCAGCTTGGATCCAGGGACAGATACGCAGTATTTT CASSLDPGTDTQYF
TRBJ2-5 NA TRBV5-6 many TGTGCCAGCAGAGATCGGAAGCGTGGGGAGACCCAGTACTTC CASRDRKRGETQYF
TRBJ2-3 TRBD2 TRBV5-1 many TGCGCCAGCAGCATCGGACTAGCGGGGTTAAGCACAGATACGCAGTATTTT CASSIGLAGLSTDTQYF
TRBJ2-3 NA TRBV19 many TGTGCCAGTAGGAACCCGGGACAAGGGCAAGATACGCAGTATTTT CASRNPGQGQDTQYF
TRBJ2-3 NA TRBV7-3 medium-sized TGTGCCAGCAGCCTCTATGGCACAGATACGCAGTATTTT CASSLYGTDTQYF
TRBJ2-2 TRBD1 TRBV5-1 many TGCGCCAGCGCCCCTGGACAGGGAGCCGGGGAGCTGTTTTTT CASAPGQGAGELFF
TRBJ2-1 NA TRBV5-1 many TGCGCCAGCAGCTCGCGACAGGGAGGATCGAATGAGCAGTTCTTC CASSSRQGGSNEQFF
TRBJ2-3 NA TRBV6-4 many TGTGCCAGCAGTGGCGGATTCGGCACAGATACGCAGTATTTT CASSGGFGTDTQYF
TRBJ1-2 NA TRBV11-1 many TGTGCCAGCAGCGAGGACAGATCGAACTATGGCTACACCTTC CASSEDRSNYGYTF
TRBJ2-3 NA TRBV1 few TGCACCAGCAGCCAAGACAAGCGGGGGTGCACAGATACGCAGTATTTT CTSSQDKRGCTDTQYF
TRBJ1-4 TRBD1 TRBV7-2 many TGTGCCAGCAGCTTAGACGGGACAGATGAAAAACTGTTTTTT CASSLDGTDEKLFF
TRBJ2-2 TRBD2 TRBV12-3/TRBV12-4 many TGTGCCAGCAGCCCGGGGGGGGGCACCGGGGAGCTGTTTTTT CASSPGGGTGELFF
TRBJ2-2 NA TRBV6-2/TRBV6-3 many TGTGCCAGCACCCTTAACACCGGGGAGCTGTTTTTT CASTLNTGELFF